Listed below are T cell receptor beta chains from one sample, sequenced in a study of cytomegalovirus exposure and HLA in healthy donors. Assay used: immunoSEQ multiplex PCR; TCRdb lists only in-frame clones, some missing. This sample has some 75,000 clones; around 81% occur once, and the top ten carry approximately 6%. The sample taken for sequencing was PBMCs. These receptors all come from a man younger than 35 in good health and CMV-seropositive. CDR3s leave out the opening cysteine and the closing phenylalanine or tryptophan.

v_call	cdr3_length	j_call	cdr3_aa
TRBV5-1	13	TRBJ1-5	ASRYRQPLNQPQH
TRBV5-4	11	TRBJ1-1	ASSLTGATEAF
TRBV6-5	12	TRBJ2-5	ASSSGLAGETQY
TRBV9	10	TRBJ2-1	ASSAVNNEQF
TRBV5-1	14	TRBJ2-1	ASSLGSGTAYNEQF
TRBV6-5	13	TRBJ2-7	ASSYSRVVLDEQY
TRBV6-5	13	TRBJ2-7	ASSYLAGASAEQY
TRBV11-3	10	TRBJ1-2	ASLGGAGGYT
TRBV2	13	TRBJ2-2	ASRYRTGGTGELF
TRBV6-6	10	TRBJ1-1	ASSRSQGEAF
TRBV28	10	TRBJ2-5	ASSLTRETQY
TRBV10-1	13	TRBJ2-2	ASSGWDSNTGELF
TRBV7-2	13	TRBJ1-2	ASSLALGTGEGYT
TRBV6-1	11	TRBJ1-1	ASSEHRVTEAF
TRBV7-6	16	TRBJ2-1	ASSIGGGGGRDLSEQF
TRBV11-1	13	TRBJ2-5	ASSPGTARQETQY
TRBV28	11	TRBJ1-2	ASSSRQGDRYT
TRBV5-1	12	TRBJ1-4	ASSSDRGPEKLF
TRBV5-1	14	TRBJ1-1	ASSFGTGGRDTEAF
TRBV7-8	12	TRBJ1-1	ASSVYRVAAEAF
TRBV2	8	TRBJ2-3	AMAAPLKY
TRBV5-4	12	TRBJ2-1	ASSGRGTNNEQF
TRBV4-1	10	TRBJ2-7	ASSQEAGQLY